Following are 17 T cell receptor beta chains from one sample sequenced in a study of Tregs in tolerant kidney transplant recipients. TCRdb's copy holds only in-frame clones and misses some; the assay was immunoSEQ multiplex PCR. The sample lists about 110,000 clones; nearly 90% were seen once. Source: CD4+ T cells from blood, taken before the transplant. The receptor set was obtained from a human donor who received a combined kidney and bone marrow transplant.

This sequence joins TRBV11-2 and TRBJ2-7; tentative D call: TRBD2 (5 bases). Germline V gene lookup returns CDR1 SGHAT and CDR2 FQNNGV. The CDR3 runs to 15 residues. V lost 1 base and J 2 bases, leaving 12 bases between the germline ends. The CDR3 nucleotides read TGTGCCAGCAGCTTAGCTCGGACTCCCGCCTACGAGCAGTACTTC. Its protein is CASSLARTPAYEQYF.

V usage is TRBV2 and J usage is TRBJ1-4; D may be TRBD1 (6 bases). Germline V gene lookup returns CDR1 SNHLY and CDR2 FYNNEI. This CDR3 contains 14 residues. V lost 6 bases and J 5 bases, leaving 13 bases between the germline ends. In DNA, the CDR3 is TGTGCCAGCAGCCCACAGGGAGGGAATGAAAAACTGTTTTTT. Translated: CASSPQGGNEKLFF.

This clone has a single count. The J gene is TRBJ2-3, the V gene TRBV27, with 8 positions matching TRBD2. The CDR3 consists of 16 residues. J was trimmed by 0 bases and V by 3 bases; bases with no gene match: 5. CDR1 and CDR2 from the germline V gene are MNHEY and SMNVEV (reference sequence). CDR3 bases: TGTGCCAGCAGTTTCACTAGCGGTGTTAGCACAGATACGCAGTATTTT. This sequence encodes CASSFTSGVSTDTQYF.

The rearrangement joins TRBV7-2 to TRBJ1-1; D is possibly TRBD1 (6 bases). Trimming pared 1 base from V and 0 bases from J, leaving 9 bases between. The CDR3 has 15 residues. In germline, CDR1 is SGHTA, CDR2 FQGNSA. The CDR3 loop reads CASSLEGGMNTEAFF. The DNA for the CDR3 is TGTGCCAGCAGCTTAGAGGGGGGGATGAACACTGAAGCTTTCTTT.

The V gene is TRBV7-2, the J gene TRBJ2-2, with D possibly being TRBD2 (5 bases). The V gene's germline CDR1 is SGHTA and CDR2 FQGNSA. Trimming removed 4 bases from V and 6 bases from J, with 9 bases in between. This CDR3 comprises 13 residues. DNA for the CDR3: TGTGCCAGCAGCTCATGGGGAGCCGGGGAGCTGTTTTTT. Residues: CASSSWGAGELFF.

This chain links TRBV9 with TRBJ2-2; 9 nucleotides match TRBD2. CDR3 length equals 16 residues. Germline CDR1 reads SGDLS; CDR2 reads YYNGEE. Unmatched junction bases numbered 8, after V lost 4 bases and J lost 4 bases. The CDR3 region has the DNA TGTGCCAGCAGCACCAGAGCGGGAGGTTTCACCGGGGAGCTGTTTTTT. Amino acids: CASSTRAGGFTGELFF.

J is TRBJ2-3 and V is TRBV18; D remains unclear. Per the germline V gene, CDR1 is KGHSH and CDR2 is LQKENI. Trimming left V 3 bases short and J 0 bases short, with 7 bases between. The CDR3 spans 14 residues. DNA of the CDR3: TGTGCCAGCTCACCGAAGCCTAGCACAGATACGCAGTATTTT. This translates into CASSPKPSTDTQYF.

The chain couples TRBV9 to TRBJ1-1; no definite D call. Germline V gene lookup returns CDR1 SGDLS and CDR2 YYNGEE. V was shortened by 0 bases and J by 3 bases, with 9 bases between the two germline ends. The CDR3 consists of 14 residues. The CDR3: CASSVDGTDTEAFF. CDR3 in DNA: TGTGCCAGCAGCGTAGACGGTACGGACACTGAAGCTTTCTTT.

The CDR3 protein is CASSSGTGHSGANVLTF. CDR3 in DNA: TGTGCCAGCAGCTCCGGGACAGGGCACTCTGGGGCCAACGTCCTGACTTTC. V usage is TRBV5-4 and J usage is TRBJ2-6, with 9 bases that match TRBD1. The germline CDR1 and CDR2 sequences are SGHNT and YYREEE (reference sequence). J gave up 0 bases and V 3 bases, and 4 bases lay outside the gene matches. CDR3 size: 17 residues.

V gene TRBV10-3 combines with J gene TRBJ1-1; 9 bases line up with TRBD1. Germline V gene sequence: CDR1 ENHRY, CDR2 SYGVKD. The junction had 8 bases not matched to a gene; V was cut back by 6 bases and J by 3 bases. CDR3 length equals 15 residues. The CDR3 sequence is CAISRDREGDTEAFF. For the CDR3, the DNA is TGTGCCATCAGCCGGGACAGGGAGGGGGACACTGAAGCTTTCTTT.

V gene TRBV5-4 combines with J gene TRBJ2-3, with 14 bases lining up with TRBD2. J was trimmed by 0 bases and V by 3 bases; bases with no gene match: 6. The CDR3 totals 18 residues. Germline V gives CDR1 SGHNT, CDR2 YYREEE (reference sequence). The CDR3 DNA follows: TGTGCCAGCAGCTCCGGGACTAGCGGGGGCACTAGCACAGATACGCAGTATTTT. This codes for CASSSGTSGGTSTDTQYF. The variable domain in full, completed from reference TRBV5-4 and TRBJ2-3, reads ETGVTQSPTHLIKTRGQQVTLRCSSQSGHNTVSWYQQALGQGPQFIFQYYREEENGRGNFPPRFSGLQFPNYSSELNVNALELDDSALYLCASSSGTSGGTSTDTQYFGPGTRLTVL.

The chain's CDR3 is CASSVAGGTGSYEQYF. In nucleotides, the CDR3 is TGTGCCAGCAGCGTAGCGGGAGGTACGGGATCCTACGAGCAGTACTTC. J is TRBJ2-7 and V is TRBV9; TRBD2 matches 7 bases. This CDR3 contains 16 residues. Germline V gives CDR1 SGDLS, CDR2 YYNGEE. V shed 0 bases and J 1 base; nucleotides not matched to a gene: 7.

The rearrangement uses TRBV11-1 and TRBJ2-2, with 10 bases that match TRBD1. The CDR3 is 16 residues long. With 5 bases clipped from V and 6 bases from J, the junction kept 9 bases outside the gene matches. Germline V gene data show CDR1 as SGHAT and CDR2 as FQDESV (reference sequence). The CDR3 DNA sequence: TGTGCCAGCAGCCTAGACAGGGGGCTGATTCCCGGGGAGCTGTTTTTT. It is translated as CASSLDRGLIPGELFF.

The chain couples TRBV27 to TRBJ1-1; unclear D gene. CDR3 size: 15 residues. Deletions cut 5 bases from V and 5 bases from J, with 18 bases between. Germline assignment: CDR1 MNHEY and CDR2 SMNVEV (reference sequence). The CDR3 bases are TGTGCCAGCAGTGGTAGAGTCCTGGGGAGTACTGAAGCTTTCTTT. Its protein is CASSGRVLGSTEAFF.

The chain employs TRBV5-5 and TRBJ2-1; the match to TRBD1 covers 7 bases. The CDR3 extends over 17 amino acids. Germline lookup yields CDR1 SGHKS and CDR2 YYEKEE (reference sequence). The V gene end was trimmed by 2 bases and the J gene end by 0 bases; junction bases not matched to a gene: 8. Here the CDR3 DNA reads TGTGCCAGCAGCTTATTCCCGCCAGGGGGCTCCTACAATGAGCAGTTCTTC. Translation gives CASSLFPPGGSYNEQFF. Filled out from reference TRBV5-5 and TRBJ2-1, the complete variable domain reads DAGVTQSPTHLIKTRGQQVTLRCSPISGHKSVSWYQQVLGQGPQFIFQYYEKEERGRGNFPDRFSARQFPNYSSELNVNALLLGDSALYLCASSLFPPGGSYNEQFFGPGTRLTVL.

This clone was observed once. The chain carries TRBV5-6 and TRBJ2-1, with no clear D. There are 12 residues in the CDR3. The V and J ends lost 0 bases and 7 bases respectively, with 5 bases between them. Germline V lookup: CDR1 SGHDT, CDR2 YYEEEE. The CDR3 coding sequence is TGTGCCAGCAGCTTGGCCAGTAATGAGCAGTTCTTC. Translation gives CASSLASNEQFF. The full variable domain, in which reference TRBV5-6 and TRBJ2-1 provide the parts outside the CDR3, is DAGVTQSPTHLIKTRGQQVTLRCSPKSGHDTVSWYQQALGQGPQFIFQYYEEEERQRGNFPDRFSGHQFPNYSSELNVNALLLGDSALYLCASSLASNEQFFGPGTRLTVL.

This clone was seen a single time. The chain employs TRBV28 and TRBJ1-2; tentatively, D is TRBD1 (6 bases). CDR3 size: 15 residues. The ends were cut back, 3 bases at V and 4 bases at J, with 15 bases in the middle. Per the germline V gene, CDR1 is MDHEN and CDR2 is SYDVKM. The CDR3 region is CASSFLGQGSYGYTF. CDR3 sequence (DNA): TGTGCCAGCAGTTTTTTAGGTCAGGGGAGCTATGGCTACACCTTC.